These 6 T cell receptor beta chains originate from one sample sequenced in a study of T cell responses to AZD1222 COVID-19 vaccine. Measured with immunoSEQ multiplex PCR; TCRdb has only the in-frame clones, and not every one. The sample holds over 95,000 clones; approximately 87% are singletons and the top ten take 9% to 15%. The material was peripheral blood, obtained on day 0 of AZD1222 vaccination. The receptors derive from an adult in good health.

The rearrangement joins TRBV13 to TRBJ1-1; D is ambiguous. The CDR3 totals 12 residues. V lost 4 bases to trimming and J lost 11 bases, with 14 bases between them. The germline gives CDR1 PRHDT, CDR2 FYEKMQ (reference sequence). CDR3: CASSSSRREAFF. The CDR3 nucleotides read TGTGCCAGCAGCTCCTCGCGGAGGGAGGCTTTCTTT.

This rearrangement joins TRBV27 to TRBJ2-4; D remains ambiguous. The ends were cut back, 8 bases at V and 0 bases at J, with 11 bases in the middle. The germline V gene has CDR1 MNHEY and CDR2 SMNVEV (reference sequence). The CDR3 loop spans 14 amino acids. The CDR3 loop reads CASGPQLAKNIQYF. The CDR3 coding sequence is TGTGCCAGCGGGCCCCAACTAGCCAAAAACATTCAGTACTTC.

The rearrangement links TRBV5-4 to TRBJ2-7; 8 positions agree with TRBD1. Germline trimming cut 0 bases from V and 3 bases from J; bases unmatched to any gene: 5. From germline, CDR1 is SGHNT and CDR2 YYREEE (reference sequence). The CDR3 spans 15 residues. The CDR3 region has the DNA TGTGCCAGCAGCTTGGCAGGGGGCACCGGCTACGAGCAGTACTTC. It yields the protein CASSLAGGTGYEQYF.

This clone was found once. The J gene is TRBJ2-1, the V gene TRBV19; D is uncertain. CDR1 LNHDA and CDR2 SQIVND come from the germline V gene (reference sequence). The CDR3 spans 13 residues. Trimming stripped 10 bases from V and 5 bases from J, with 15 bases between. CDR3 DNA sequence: TGTGCCACTTCGGACGAACGGAACAATGAGCAGTTCTTC. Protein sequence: CATSDERNNEQFF.

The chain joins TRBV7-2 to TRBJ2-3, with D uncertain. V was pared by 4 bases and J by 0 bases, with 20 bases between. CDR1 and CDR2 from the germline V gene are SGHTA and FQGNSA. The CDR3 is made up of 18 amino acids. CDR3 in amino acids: CASSSPFGLTSSTDTQYF. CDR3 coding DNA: TGTGCCAGCAGCTCCCCGTTTGGCTTAACCTCTAGCACAGATACGCAGTATTTT. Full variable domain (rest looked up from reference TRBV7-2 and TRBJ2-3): GAGVSQSPSNKVTEKGKDVELRCDPISGHTALYWYRQSLGQGLEFLIYFQGNSAPDKSGLPSDRFSAERTGGSVSTLTIQRTQQEDSAVYLCASSSPFGLTSSTDTQYFGPGTRLTVL.

CDR3 protein: CASSSRTDTQYF. As DNA, the CDR3 is TGTGCCAGTAGTTCACGAACAGATACGCAGTATTTT. This chain joins TRBV19 and TRBJ2-3; D unclear. V lost 5 bases, J lost 3 bases, and 6 bases lay in between. This CDR3 is built from 12 residues. Looked up from germline, CDR1 is LNHDA and CDR2 is SQIVND (reference sequence).